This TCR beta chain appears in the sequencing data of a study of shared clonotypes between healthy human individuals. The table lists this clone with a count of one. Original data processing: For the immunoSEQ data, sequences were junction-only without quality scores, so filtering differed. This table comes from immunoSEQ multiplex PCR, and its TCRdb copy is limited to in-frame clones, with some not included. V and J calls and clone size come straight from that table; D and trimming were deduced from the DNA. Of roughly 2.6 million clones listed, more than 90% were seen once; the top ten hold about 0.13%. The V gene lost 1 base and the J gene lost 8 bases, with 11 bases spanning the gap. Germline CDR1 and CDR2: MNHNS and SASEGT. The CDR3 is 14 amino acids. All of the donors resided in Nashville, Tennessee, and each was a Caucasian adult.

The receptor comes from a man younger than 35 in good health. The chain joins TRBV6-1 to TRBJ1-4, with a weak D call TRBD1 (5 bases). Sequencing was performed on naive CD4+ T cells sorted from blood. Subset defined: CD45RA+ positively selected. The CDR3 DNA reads TGTGCCAGCAGTGAAGGTTTGCGGGGCGAAAAACTGTTTTTT. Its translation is CASSEGLRGEKLFF.